These 6 T cell receptor beta chains came from one sample sequenced in a study of T cell responses to AZD1222 COVID-19 vaccine. TCRdb's table, derived via immunoSEQ multiplex PCR, lists solely in-frame clones and lacks some. The sample lists 100,000 to 150,000 clones; 87% were seen once. This material consisted of peripheral blood, taken on day 0 of AZD1222 vaccination. Receptors were obtained from an adult in good health.

The chain combines TRBV25-1 with TRBJ2-1, with a tentative D call TRBD2 (5 bases). Germline-derived CDR1 and CDR2 are MGHDK and SYGVNS. The V end lost 8 bases, the J end lost 2 bases, and 13 bases lay between the germline ends. The CDR3 is made up of 14 amino acids. The CDR3 bases are TGTGCCAGCCGAGGGTTGTCCCCCTACAATGAGCAGTTCTTC. Its protein is CASRGLSPYNEQFF.

V gene TRBV19 combines with J gene TRBJ2-5, with D uncertain. CDR1 LNHDA and CDR2 SQIVND come from the germline V gene (reference sequence). The CDR3 is 13 residues long. V was trimmed by 1 base and J by 1 base, leaving 4 bases between them. This chain's CDR3 is CASSIVLQETQYF. CDR3 coding DNA: TGTGCCAGTAGTATAGTTCTCCAAGAGACCCAGTACTTC.

V gene TRBV9 combines with J gene TRBJ1-2; D gene unclear. This CDR3 is built from 16 residues. V gave up 0 bases and J gave up 1 base, with 13 bases separating them. CDR1 and CDR2 from the germline V gene are SGDLS and YYNGEE. As DNA, the CDR3 is TGTGCCAGCAGCGTAGCTACGACGGGCCGTAACTATGGCTACACCTTC. Amino acids: CASSVATTGRNYGYTF.

The chain employs TRBV20-1 and TRBJ1-2; TRBD1 matches 8 bases. The CDR3 is 14 amino acids. V was clipped by 4 bases and J by 7 bases; unmatched bases: 11. Germline V gives CDR1 DFQATT, CDR2 SNEGSKA (reference sequence). The CDR3 loop reads CSANEGGQGRGYTF. CDR3 DNA: TGCAGTGCTAATGAGGGAGGACAGGGACGTGGCTACACCTTC.

This rearrangement joins TRBV7-2 to TRBJ1-2; D is possibly TRBD1 (6 bases). The CDR3 is made up of 14 amino acids. V lost 5 bases and J 4 bases, leaving 14 bases between the germline ends. From germline, CDR1 is SGHTA and CDR2 FQGNSA. The CDR3 nucleotides are TGTGCCAGCAGCGCGACAGGAGCGGCCTATGGCTACACCTTC. Amino acids: CASSATGAAYGYTF.

V is TRBV28 and J is TRBJ1-3; D is unclear. CDR3 length equals 16 residues. Trimming stripped 5 bases from V and 8 bases from J, with 22 bases between. The germline CDR1 and CDR2 sequences are MDHEN and SYDVKM. CDR3 bases: TGTGCCAGCAGTCCCCTGGACTTCAGGAGGTTGGACACCATATATTTT. Protein sequence: CASSPLDFRRLDTIYF.